A single sample is the source of the 24 T cell receptor beta chains below, sequenced in a study of blood T cell repertoires in COVID-19. This table comes from immunoSEQ multiplex PCR, and its TCRdb copy is limited to in-frame clones, with some not included. The sample includes about 34,000 clones, about 93% seen only once; the top ten take about 5%. The sequencing input was peripheral blood. The receptors here all came from a human donor in a cohort sampled during active COVID-19.

CDR3 sequence reads: CASSLGGYQPQHF. The DNA for the CDR3 is TGTGCCAGCAGCTTAGGGGGCTATCAGCCCCAGCATTTT. V is TRBV7-2 and J is TRBJ1-5; D possibly corresponds to TRBD1 (5 bases). CDR3 length: 13 amino acids. Germline V gene sequence: CDR1 SGHTA, CDR2 FQGNSA. With 1 base removed from V and 5 bases from J, the gap between germline ends came to 6 bases.

The chain is built from TRBV5-6 and TRBJ2-2, with a tentative D call TRBD1 (5 bases). Germline CDR1 is SGHDT and CDR2 is YYEEEE. The germline V and J ends were trimmed by 4 bases and 0 bases, with 22 bases remaining between them. The CDR3 loop spans 19 amino acids. For the CDR3, the DNA is TGTGCCAGCAGCCAGTTAGGGCAGGGTGGAAGGACGAACACCGGGGAGCTGTTTTTT. Encoded protein: CASSQLGQGGRTNTGELFF.

V is TRBV5-1 and J is TRBJ1-6; D is unresolved. Trimming left V 0 bases short and J 0 bases short, with 10 bases between. CDR3 size: 17 residues. CDR1 is SGHRS and CDR2 is YFSETQ in the germline V gene. The CDR3 reads CASSLEAGSSYNSPLHF. CDR3 DNA: TGCGCCAGCAGCTTGGAGGCGGGAAGCTCCTATAATTCACCCCTCCACTTT.

This chain uses TRBV11-2 with TRBJ1-2; 7 positions agree with TRBD1. V gave up 5 bases and J gave up 0 bases; unmatched junction bases: 3. The CDR3 totals 14 residues. Germline values: CDR1 SGHAT, CDR2 FQNNGV. This CDR3 is CASSPGGTNYGYTF. In DNA form, the CDR3 reads TGTGCCAGCAGCCCAGGGGGAACTAACTATGGCTACACCTTC.

The V call is TRBV15, the J call TRBJ2-2; the D is unclear. Trimming stripped 11 bases from V and 2 bases from J, with 12 bases between. Germline assignment: CDR1 LNHNV and CDR2 YYDKDF (reference sequence). This CDR3 spans 13 amino acids. Written as DNA, the CDR3 is TGTGCCGTCGGCAGGTTAAACACCGGGGAGCTGTTTTTT. This codes for CAVGRLNTGELFF.

The rearrangement uses TRBV7-6 and TRBJ1-1, with D uncertain. Germline V CDR1 and CDR2: SGHVS, FNYEAQ. The germline V and J ends were trimmed by 1 base and 1 base, with 4 bases remaining between them. The CDR3 runs to 13 residues. The CDR3 spells CASSLGANTEAFF. The CDR3 DNA reads as TGTGCCAGCAGCTTAGGGGCGAACACTGAAGCTTTCTTT.

The chain combines TRBV15 with TRBJ1-1; 7 nucleotides line up with TRBD1. V lost 1 base, J lost 6 bases, and 11 bases stayed unmatched. Germline assignment: CDR1 LNHNV and CDR2 YYDKDF (reference sequence). The CDR3 consists of 16 residues. CDR3 amino acids: CATSRGPRGQGPEAFF. DNA for the CDR3: TGTGCCACCAGCAGAGGGCCGAGGGGGCAAGGGCCTGAAGCTTTCTTT.

The gene calls are TRBV7-9 and TRBJ1-5; TRBD1 is a possible D gene (6 bases). V was trimmed by 1 base and J by 0 bases, leaving 7 bases between them. Germline CDR1 SEHNR, CDR2 FQNEAQ (reference sequence). The CDR3 is 15 amino acids. The chain's CDR3 is CASSLGRGSNQPQHF. In nucleotides, the CDR3 is TGTGCCAGCAGCTTAGGCAGGGGTAGCAATCAGCCCCAGCATTTT.

This rearrangement joins TRBV19 to TRBJ2-3, with unresolved D. The CDR3 length is 14 residues. Germline CDR1 reads LNHDA; CDR2 reads SQIVND (reference sequence). The V end was cut by 7 bases, the J end by 1 base, with 12 bases between. The CDR3 bases are TGTGCCAGTATAGGTGTTGGAGGCACAGATACGCAGTATTTT. Encoded protein: CASIGVGGTDTQYF.

The chain employs TRBV19 and TRBJ2-6; 10 nucleotides agree with TRBD1. Germline V lookup: CDR1 LNHDA, CDR2 SQIVND (reference sequence). V was clipped by 4 bases and J by 4 bases; unmatched bases: 4. The CDR3 runs to 16 residues. The CDR3 nucleotides are TGTGCCAGTAGTAGACAGGGGGCGGGCGGGGCCAACGTCCTGACTTTC. Amino acid sequence: CASSRQGAGGANVLTF.

The chain employs TRBV13 and TRBJ2-1, with D possibly matching TRBD2 (5 bases). This CDR3 region has 14 residues. Trimming removed 5 bases at V and 4 bases at J, with 12 bases between. Looked up from germline, CDR1 is PRHDT and CDR2 is FYEKMQ (reference sequence). CDR3 amino acids: CASSRGLIYNEQFF. The CDR3 DNA reads TGTGCCAGCAGCCGCGGACTGATATACAATGAGCAGTTCTTC.

The rearrangement uses TRBV25-1 and TRBJ1-2; 9 bases are a match to TRBD1. V shed 0 bases and J 1 base; nucleotides not matched to a gene: 6. Germline V gene data show CDR1 as MGHDK and CDR2 as SYGVNS. The CDR3 loop spans 17 amino acids. CDR3 region: CASSEYFRTGDNYGYTF. CDR3 DNA: TGTGCCAGCAGTGAATACTTTCGGACAGGGGATAACTATGGCTACACCTTC.

The J gene is TRBJ1-1, the V gene TRBV5-1; 11 bases map to TRBD1. The trim removed 4 bases at V and 1 base at J, leaving 3 bases unmatched. Per germline, CDR1 SGHRS and CDR2 YFSETQ. The CDR3 has 15 residues. DNA of the CDR3: TGCGCCAGCAGCCCGGGGACAGGGGGGAACACTGAAGCTTTCTTT. Its protein is CASSPGTGGNTEAFF.

The chain uses TRBV5-1 and TRBJ2-5; 9 nucleotides match TRBD2. J was trimmed by 5 bases and V by 2 bases; bases with no gene match: 7. The CDR3 loop spans 15 amino acids. Germline V CDR1 and CDR2: SGHRS, YFSETQ. For the CDR3, the DNA is TGCGCCAGCAGCTTAGGGACTAGCCTACGCGAGACCCAGTACTTC. Protein sequence: CASSLGTSLRETQYF.

This chain links TRBV7-8 with TRBJ2-1; the D gene is possibly TRBD1 (6 bases). The CDR3 runs to 15 residues. Germline lookup yields CDR1 SGHVS and CDR2 FQNEAQ. The V gene lost 5 bases and the J gene lost 7 bases, with 18 bases spanning the gap. The CDR3 nucleotides read TGTGCCAGCAGCCCCCTCATCCGGGACACAAATGAGCAGTTCTTC. Its protein is CASSPLIRDTNEQFF.

The V call is TRBV9, the J call TRBJ1-5; 7 bases are shared with TRBD1. The CDR3 runs 15 residues. Germline V gene sequence: CDR1 SGDLS, CDR2 YYNGEE. The ends lost 0 bases at V and 6 bases at J; junction bases unmatched: 6. The CDR3 DNA follows: TGTGCCAGCAGCGTAGGACAGGGCATCTCTCAGCCCCAGCATTTT. The encoded protein is CASSVGQGISQPQHF.

This clone was counted only a few times. The CDR3 DNA follows: TGTGCCAGCAGCCCCCCCAGTGGTTATACGCAGTATTTT. Translating gives CASSPPSGYTQYF. The chain uses TRBV7-9 and TRBJ2-3; D gene uncertain. CDR1 is SEHNR and CDR2 is FQNEAQ in the germline V gene (reference sequence). The CDR3 is 13 residues long. Trimming took 5 bases from V and 7 from J, leaving 13 bases between them.

The chain employs TRBV5-4 and TRBJ1-1; possible D gene TRBD1, 6 bases. Germline V CDR1 and CDR2: SGHNT, YYREEE (reference sequence). With 2 bases removed from V and 3 bases from J, the gap between germline ends came to 11 bases. This CDR3 region has 14 residues. CDR3 in amino acids: CASSFTGHYTEAFF. In nucleotides, the CDR3 is TGTGCCAGCAGCTTCACGGGACATTACACTGAAGCTTTCTTT.

This chain joins TRBV27 and TRBJ2-7, with 7 positions matching TRBD2. Germline CDR1 MNHEY, CDR2 SMNVEV (reference sequence). Unmatched junction bases numbered 16, after V lost 5 bases and J lost 6 bases. The length of the CDR3 is 16 residues. The DNA of the CDR3 is TGTGCCAGCAGTCCCGCCTCTAGCGGAAGGTCTATCGAGCAGTACTTC. Residues: CASSPASSGRSIEQYF.

As concerns this clone: The junction and the germline gene differ at one end; a read error may be behind it. The chain uses TRBV7-9 and TRBJ2-1; TRBD2 aligns across 9 bases. CDR1 is SEHNR and CDR2 is FQNEAQ in the germline V gene (reference sequence). The CDR3 is 13 residues long. In nucleotides, the CDR3 is TGCGGCACCGGGACTAGCTTTTACAATGAGCAGTTCTTC. Its translation: CGTGTSFYNEQFF.

The chain recombines TRBV7-8 with TRBJ2-1; no clear D. Germline V CDR1 and CDR2: SGHVS, FQNEAQ. This CDR3 has 14 amino acids. V was shortened by 5 bases and J by 4 bases, with 12 bases between the two germline ends. CDR3 in DNA: TGTGCCAGCAGCCTCCCCGGTGGTTACAATGAGCAGTTCTTC. It translates to CASSLPGGYNEQFF.

The chain combines TRBV5-6 with TRBJ1-5, with unresolved D. Deletions cut 3 bases from V and 5 bases from J, with 9 bases between. Per germline, CDR1 SGHDT and CDR2 YYEEEE. The CDR3 totals 13 residues. CDR3 residues: CASSSRLYQPQHF. CDR3 in DNA: TGTGCCAGCAGCTCGAGATTGTATCAGCCCCAGCATTTT.

The V and J genes are TRBV7-6 and TRBJ2-1, with D tentatively TRBD2 (6 bases). V shed 0 bases and J shed 10 bases, with 10 bases lying between them. The V gene's germline CDR1 is SGHVS and CDR2 FNYEAQ. The CDR3 spans 13 residues. In nucleotides, the CDR3 is TGTGCCAGCAGCTTAGCAACTAGCCGGGAGCAGTTCTTC. Translation gives CASSLATSREQFF.

V usage is TRBV10-3 and J usage is TRBJ2-7, with 7 positions matching TRBD1. Trimming took 6 bases from V and 2 from J; bases not matched to a gene: 7. This CDR3 is built from 14 residues. The V gene's germline CDR1 is ENHRY and CDR2 SYGVKD. The chain's CDR3 is CAIRRQGEPYEQYF. DNA for the CDR3: TGTGCCATCAGGAGACAGGGAGAACCCTACGAGCAGTACTTC.